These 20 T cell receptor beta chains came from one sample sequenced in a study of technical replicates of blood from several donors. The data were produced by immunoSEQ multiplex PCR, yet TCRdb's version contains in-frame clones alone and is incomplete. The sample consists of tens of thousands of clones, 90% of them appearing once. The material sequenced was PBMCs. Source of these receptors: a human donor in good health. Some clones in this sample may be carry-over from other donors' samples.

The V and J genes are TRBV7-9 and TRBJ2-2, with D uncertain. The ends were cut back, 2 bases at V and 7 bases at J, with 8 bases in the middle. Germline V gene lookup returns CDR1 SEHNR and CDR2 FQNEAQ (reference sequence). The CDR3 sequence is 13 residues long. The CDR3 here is CASSLWANGELFF. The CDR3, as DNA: TGTGCCAGCAGCTTATGGGCGAACGGGGAGCTGTTTTTT. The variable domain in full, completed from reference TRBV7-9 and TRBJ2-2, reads DTGVSQNPRHKITKRGQNVTFRCDPISEHNRLYWYRQTLGQGPEFLTYFQNEAQLEKSRLLSDRFSAERPKGSFSTLEIQRTEQGDSAMYLCASSLWANGELFFGEGSRLTVL.

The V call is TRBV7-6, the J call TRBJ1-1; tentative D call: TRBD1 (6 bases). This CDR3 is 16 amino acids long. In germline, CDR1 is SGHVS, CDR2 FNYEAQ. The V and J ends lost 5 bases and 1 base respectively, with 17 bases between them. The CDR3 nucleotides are TGTGCCAGCAGCCCACCACCCGGGACACAGAACACTGAAGCTTTCTTT. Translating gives CASSPPPGTQNTEAFF.

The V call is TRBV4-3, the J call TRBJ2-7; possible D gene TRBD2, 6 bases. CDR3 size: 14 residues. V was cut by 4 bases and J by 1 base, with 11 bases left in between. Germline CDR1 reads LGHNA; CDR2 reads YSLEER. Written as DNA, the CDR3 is TGCGCCAGCAGCCCAGGGACTCATTCCTACGAGCAGTACTTC. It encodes CASSPGTHSYEQYF.

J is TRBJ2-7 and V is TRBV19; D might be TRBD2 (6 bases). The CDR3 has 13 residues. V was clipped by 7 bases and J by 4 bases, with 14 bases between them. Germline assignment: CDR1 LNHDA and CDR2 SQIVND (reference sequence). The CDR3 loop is CASTPRGRYEQYF. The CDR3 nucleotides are TGTGCCAGTACCCCCCGGGGGAGGTACGAGCAGTACTTC.

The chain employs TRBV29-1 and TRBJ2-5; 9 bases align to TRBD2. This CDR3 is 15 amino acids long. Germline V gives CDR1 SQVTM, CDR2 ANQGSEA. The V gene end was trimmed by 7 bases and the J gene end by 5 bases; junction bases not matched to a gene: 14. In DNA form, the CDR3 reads TGCAGCGGACGGGGTCGCGGGAGGGCCGGGGAGACCCAGTACTTC. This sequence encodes CSGRGRGRAGETQYF.

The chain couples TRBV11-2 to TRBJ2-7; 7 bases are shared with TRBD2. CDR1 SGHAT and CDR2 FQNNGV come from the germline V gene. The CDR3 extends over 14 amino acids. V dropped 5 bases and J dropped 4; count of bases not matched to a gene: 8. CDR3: CASSRERTRYEQYF. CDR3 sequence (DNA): TGTGCCAGCAGCCGGGAGAGGACTAGATACGAGCAGTACTTC.

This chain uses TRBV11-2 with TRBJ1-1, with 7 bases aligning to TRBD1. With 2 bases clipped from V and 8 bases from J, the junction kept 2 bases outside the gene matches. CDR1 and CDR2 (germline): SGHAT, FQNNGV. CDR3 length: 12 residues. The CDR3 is CASSLLDREAFF. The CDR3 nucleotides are TGTGCCAGCAGCTTACTGGACAGGGAAGCTTTCTTT.

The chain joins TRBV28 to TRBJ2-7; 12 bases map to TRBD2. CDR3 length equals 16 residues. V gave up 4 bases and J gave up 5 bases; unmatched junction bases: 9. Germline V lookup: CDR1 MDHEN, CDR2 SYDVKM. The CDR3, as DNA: TGTGCCAGCAGTTACAACAGACTAGCGGGAGTGAACGAGCAGTACTTC. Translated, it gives CASSYNRLAGVNEQYF.

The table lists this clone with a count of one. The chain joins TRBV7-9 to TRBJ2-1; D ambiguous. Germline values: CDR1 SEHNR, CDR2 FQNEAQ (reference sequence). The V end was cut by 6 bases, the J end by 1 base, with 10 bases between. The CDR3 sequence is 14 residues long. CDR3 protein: CASSLTDSYNEQFF. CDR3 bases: TGTGCCAGCAGTCTTACAGATTCCTACAATGAGCAGTTCTTC.

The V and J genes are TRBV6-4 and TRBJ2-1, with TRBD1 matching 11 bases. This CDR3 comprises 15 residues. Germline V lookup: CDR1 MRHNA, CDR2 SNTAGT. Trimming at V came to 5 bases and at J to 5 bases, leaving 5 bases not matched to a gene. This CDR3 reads CASSPGTGGHNEQFF. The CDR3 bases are TGTGCCAGCAGTCCTGGGACAGGGGGTCACAATGAGCAGTTCTTC.

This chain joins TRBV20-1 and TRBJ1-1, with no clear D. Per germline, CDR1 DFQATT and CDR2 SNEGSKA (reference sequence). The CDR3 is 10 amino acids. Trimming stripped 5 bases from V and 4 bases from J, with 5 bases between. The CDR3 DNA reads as TGCAGTGCTTATTTCACTGAAGCTTTCTTT. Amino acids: CSAYFTEAFF.

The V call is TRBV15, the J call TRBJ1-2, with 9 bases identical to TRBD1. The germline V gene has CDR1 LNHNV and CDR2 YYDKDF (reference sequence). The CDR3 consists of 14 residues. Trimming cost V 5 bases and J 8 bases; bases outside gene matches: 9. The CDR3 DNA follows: TGTGCCACCAGCTCGCGTAGGACAGGGGAAGGCTACACCTTC. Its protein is CATSSRRTGEGYTF.

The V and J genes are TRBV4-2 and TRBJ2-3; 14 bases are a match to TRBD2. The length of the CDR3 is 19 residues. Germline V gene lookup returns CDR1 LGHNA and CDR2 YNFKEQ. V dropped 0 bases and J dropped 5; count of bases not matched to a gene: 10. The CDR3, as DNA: TGTGCCAGCAGCCAAGATCCAAGGACTAGCGGGGGGAAGGGAGATACGCAGTATTTT. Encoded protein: CASSQDPRTSGGKGDTQYF.

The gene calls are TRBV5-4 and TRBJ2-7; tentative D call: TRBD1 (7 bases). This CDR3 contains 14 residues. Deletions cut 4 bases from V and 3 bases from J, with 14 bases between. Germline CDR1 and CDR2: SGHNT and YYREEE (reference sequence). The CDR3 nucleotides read TGTGCCAGCAGCCCGGGGGCAGGGGGCTACGAGCAGTACTTC. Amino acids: CASSPGAGGYEQYF. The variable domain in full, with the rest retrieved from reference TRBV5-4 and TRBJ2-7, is ETGVTQSPTHLIKTRGQQVTLRCSSQSGHNTVSWYQQALGQGPQFIFQYYREEENGRGNFPPRFSGLQFPNYSSELNVNALELDDSALYLCASSPGAGGYEQYFGPGTRLTVT.

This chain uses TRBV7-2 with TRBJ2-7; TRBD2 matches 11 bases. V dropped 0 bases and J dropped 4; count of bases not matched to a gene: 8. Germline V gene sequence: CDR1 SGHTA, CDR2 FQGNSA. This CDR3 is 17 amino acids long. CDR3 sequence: CASSLAQGLAGGYEQYF. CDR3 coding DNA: TGTGCCAGCAGCTTAGCGCAGGGGCTAGCGGGAGGATACGAGCAGTACTTC.

The CDR3 region has the DNA TGTGCCAGCAGCCAACAGGGGGCTATTATTACTGAAGCTTTCTTT. This codes for CASSQQGAIITEAFF. V usage is TRBV25-1 and J usage is TRBJ1-1; TRBD1 matches 9 bases. The CDR3 covers 15 residues. V shed 6 bases, J shed 5 bases, and the junction held 10 bases outside the gene matches. Germline V CDR1 and CDR2: MGHDK, SYGVNS.

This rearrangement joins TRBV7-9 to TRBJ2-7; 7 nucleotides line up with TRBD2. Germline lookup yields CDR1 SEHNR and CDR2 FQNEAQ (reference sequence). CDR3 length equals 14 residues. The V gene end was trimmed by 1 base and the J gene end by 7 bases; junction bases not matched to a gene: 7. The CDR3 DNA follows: TGTGCCAGCAGCTTAGTTGCGGGAGTTTGGGAGCAGTACTTC. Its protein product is CASSLVAGVWEQYF.

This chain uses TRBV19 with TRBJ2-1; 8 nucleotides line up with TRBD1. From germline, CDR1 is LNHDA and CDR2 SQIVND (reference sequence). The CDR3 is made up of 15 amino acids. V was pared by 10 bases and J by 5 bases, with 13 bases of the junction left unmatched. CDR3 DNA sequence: TGTGCCACTAAAAACGACAGGGGAGGCCACAATGAGCAGTTCTTC. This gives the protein CATKNDRGGHNEQFF.

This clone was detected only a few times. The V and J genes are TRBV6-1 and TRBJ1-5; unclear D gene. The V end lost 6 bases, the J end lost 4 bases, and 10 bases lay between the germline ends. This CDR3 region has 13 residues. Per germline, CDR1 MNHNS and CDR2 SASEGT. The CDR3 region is CASSDNFNQPQHF. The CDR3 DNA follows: TGTGCCAGCAGCGACAACTTTAATCAGCCCCAGCATTTT.

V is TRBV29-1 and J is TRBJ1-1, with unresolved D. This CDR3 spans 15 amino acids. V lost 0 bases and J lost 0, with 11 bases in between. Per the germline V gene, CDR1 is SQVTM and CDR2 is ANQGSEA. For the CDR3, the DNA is TGCAGCGTTGAAGATCTTCGTCCAGTGAACACTGAAGCTTTCTTT. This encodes CSVEDLRPVNTEAFF.